This note documents a single T cell receptor beta chain sequence. No cognate antigen has been identified for it. One base away there is no much larger clone; base qualities are not given. V sheds 7 bases and J sheds 0 bases, leaving 7 bases between their ends. Counted from cysteine to phenylalanine, this CDR3 has 12 amino acids. Only the CDR3 DNA is retained, 36 bases long and in frame from the first base. Based on the germline V gene, the CDR1 and CDR2 sequences are SQVTM and ANQGSEA. The data were taken from a study of T cell responses to AZD1222 COVID-19 vaccine (dated by TCRdb to about 2021). At the level of the whole study: AZD1222 recipients with second doses at about 4 weeks or about 12 weeks were pooled, because spike-specific TCR depth and breadth did not differ between schedules. TCR sequencing covered roughly 230 trial participants: about 210 given two doses of AZD1222 and about 26 given two doses of MenACWY control vaccine. Trial participants were enrolled by age into subgroups of 18-55, 56-69 and 70-plus years, and about 150, 27 and 61 TCR-sequenced participants, respectively, were included in these subgroups.

The CDR3 regions of human TCRbeta chains were subjected to immunosequencing. The authors' pipeline ran thus. TCRs in the repertoires were matched against a reference library of SARS-CoV-2-specific TCRs that had been generated with the MIRA antigen-specificity platform. Breadth was defined as the fraction of unique TCRs that were SARS-CoV-2-associated. Depth was defined as the fraction of total T cells that were SARS-CoV-2-associated. Using the MIRA data, every spike-specific TCR was mapped to the spike region that the TCR reacted to and assigned to either a CD4 or a CD8 class. Log10-transformed breadth and depth values were compared by one-way ANOVA with Sidak's multiple comparisons tests. TCRdb re-hosts the immuneACCESS table, in-frame sequences only. Its copies lack some clones; in the studies checked, an unresolved V gene accounts for under half of them, and the cause for the rest is not known. V and J calls and clone size are copied from that table; D and trimming were computed from the DNA. The sample table holds about 120,000 clones, of which over 75% were seen once. 2.5% to 4% of the sample lies in the top ten.

Broader findings and caveats from the paper: Most participants were white British and females outnumbered males, and the authors suggested that clonal diversity may have been underestimated. Because no day 14 peak-response samples were available, the repertoires could be characterized only after the peak T cell response. Spike-specific TCR breadth and depth rose significantly after two AZD1222 doses compared with day 0 and with MenACWY recipients. Conclusions about previously exposed vaccinees are limited, since just a handful of AZD1222 recipients were seropositive for SARS-CoV-2 at baseline. Nearly half of unique spike-specific TCRs reportedly recognized epitopes outside regions mutated in the B.1.351 and B.1.1.7 variants. In the small 56-69-year group, the increase in depth fell short of significance, most likely because of low power. Vaccine-associated CD4 TCRs spanned the whole spike protein, with dominant responses in regions 160-218 and 743-854.

What the time point label conveys for this sample: baseline before first vaccination. Samples from vaccinated people were obtained from the UK trials COV001 and COV002, which included a single-blind randomized controlled phase 2/3 trial of AZD1222 (ChAdOx1 nCoV-19) in healthy adults. For TCRbeta chain sequencing, PBMC samples were collected from trial participants at day 0 and at day 28 after the second dose. Here the sequenced sample was peripheral blood, taken on day 0 of AZD1222 vaccination. This TCR came from an adult in good health. The V gene is TRBV29-1 and the J gene is TRBJ2-1; a confident D gene designation cannot be given. The DNA sequence is TGCAGCGCCCTGAGCTCCTACAATGAGCAGTTCTTC. Its protein product is CSALSSYNEQFF.